This T cell receptor beta chain comes out of a study of graft-versus-host responses after intestinal transplantation. Trimming pared 6 bases from V and 1 base from J, leaving 21 bases between. This CDR3 has 17 residues. Produced via immunoSEQ multiplex PCR; TCRdb's table is partial and in-frame only. The repertoire has tens of thousands of clones, under 90% of them found once; the top ten carry around 0.1%. This clone has just one count. Its target is not known. The chain has TRBV23-1 and TRBJ1-1, with D perhaps TRBD1 (5 bases). TRBV23-1 qualifies as an ORF whose function is uncertain. The sequencing here drew on unstimulated CD4+ T cells sorted from spleen or lymph node cells, taken before intestinal transplant. This TCR was sampled from a human donor who received an intestinal transplant. In nucleotides, the CDR3 is TGCGCCAGCAGAGCCTGGGGCAGCCCGAATCCGAACACTGAAGCTTTCTTT. This sequence encodes CASRAWGSPNPNTEAFF.